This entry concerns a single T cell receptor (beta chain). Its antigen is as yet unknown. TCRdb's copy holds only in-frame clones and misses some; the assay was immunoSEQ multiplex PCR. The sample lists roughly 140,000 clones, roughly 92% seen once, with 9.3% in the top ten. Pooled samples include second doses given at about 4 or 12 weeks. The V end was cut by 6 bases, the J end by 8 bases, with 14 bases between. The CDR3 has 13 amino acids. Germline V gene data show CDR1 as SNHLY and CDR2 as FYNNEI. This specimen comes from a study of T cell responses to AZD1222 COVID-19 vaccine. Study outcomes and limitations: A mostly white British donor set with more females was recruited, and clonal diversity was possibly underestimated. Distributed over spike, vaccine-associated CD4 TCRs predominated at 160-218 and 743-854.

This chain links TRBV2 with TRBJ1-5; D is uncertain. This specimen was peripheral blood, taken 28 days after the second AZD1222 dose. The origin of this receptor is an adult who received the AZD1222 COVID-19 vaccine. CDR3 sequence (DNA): TGTGCCAGCAGCCCTAGTCTGTATAAGCCCCAGCATTTT. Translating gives CASSPSLYKPQHF.